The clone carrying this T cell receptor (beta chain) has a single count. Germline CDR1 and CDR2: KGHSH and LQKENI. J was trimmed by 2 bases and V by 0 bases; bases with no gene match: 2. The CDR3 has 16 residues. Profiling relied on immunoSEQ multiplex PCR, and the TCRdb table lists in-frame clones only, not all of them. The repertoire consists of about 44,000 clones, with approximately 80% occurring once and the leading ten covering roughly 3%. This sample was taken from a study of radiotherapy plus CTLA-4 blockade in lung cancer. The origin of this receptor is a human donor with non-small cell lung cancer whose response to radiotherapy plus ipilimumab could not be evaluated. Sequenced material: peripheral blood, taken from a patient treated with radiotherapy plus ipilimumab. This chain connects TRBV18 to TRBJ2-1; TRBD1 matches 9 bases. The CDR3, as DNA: TGTGCCAGCTCACCACCGACAGGGGGAGCCTACAATGAGCAGTTCTTC. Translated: CASSPPTGGAYNEQFF. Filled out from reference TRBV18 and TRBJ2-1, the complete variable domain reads NAGVMQNPRHLVRRRGQEARLRCSPMKGHSHVYWYRQLPEEGLKFMVYLQKENIIDESGMPKERFSAEFPKEGPSILRIQQVVRGDSAAYFCASSPPTGGAYNEQFFGPGTRLTVL.